The present T cell receptor (beta chain) was sequenced within a study of blood T cells in healthy people across ages. Findings of the study overall: Because donor CMV status was unknown, expanded clonotype changes were possibly confounded.

This clonotype was seen a handful of times. The antigen is unknown. Per the germline V gene, CDR1 is DFQATT and CDR2 is SNEGSKA (reference sequence). The CDR3 contains 12 residues. V was cut by 6 bases and J by 6 bases, with 15 bases left in between. Sample-barcoded 5' priming and a J-beta primer mix drove a second PCR of about 6 to 12 cycles. One entry per CDR3 protein results from TCRdb running MiXCR on the 5' RACE reads. The sample holds 500,000 to 650,000 distinct CDR3 sequences, around a quarter seen once. The same sample was also studied in work on T cells of mothers and their children. This second study says: Each donor was one of three healthy Caucasian mothers or one of their six children. The output of TCR recombination is shaped by thymic selection similarly in related and unrelated pairs.

The clonotype originates from a boy aged 2-9 years in good health. Sequenced sample: blood. V usage is TRBV20-1 and J usage is TRBJ2-7, with unresolved D. The CDR3 region is CSAALPSVEQYF. CDR3 nucleotides: TGCAGTGCAGCCCTGCCGTCTGTCGAGCAGTACTTC.